Each of the 15 T cell receptor beta chains below was sequenced from the same sample in a study of blood T cell repertoires in COVID-19. Data came from immunoSEQ multiplex PCR; TCRdb stores just in-frame clones and leaves some out. The sample includes approximately 170,000 clones, 65% to 85% of them seen just once. What was sequenced was PBMCs or T cells enriched from blood (not recorded which). The source of these receptors is a man aged 35 to 55 who had recovered from COVID-19.

This clone occurred a few times. The chain has TRBV9 and TRBJ1-4; perhaps TRBD1 as D (5 bases). The CDR3 has 15 residues. Per germline, CDR1 SGDLS and CDR2 YYNGEE. Deletions cut 4 bases from V and 3 bases from J, with 13 bases between. The CDR3 here is CASSLEGFPNEKLFF. The CDR3, as DNA: TGTGCCAGCAGCCTAGAGGGGTTTCCTAATGAAAAACTGTTTTTT.

The chain is built from TRBV24-1 and TRBJ1-1, with D perhaps TRBD1 (5 bases). CDR3 length: 11 residues. CDR1 and CDR2 (germline): KGHDR, SFDVKD. V gave up 7 bases and J gave up 5 bases, with 7 bases separating them. CDR3 nucleotide sequence: TGTGCCACCAGGCGGGGGACTGAAGCTTTCTTT. Translated, it gives CATRRGTEAFF.

Written as DNA, the CDR3 is TGCGCCAGCAGTCTCTCGGGGACAGGGGGCACTTTCTTT. The encoded protein is CASSLSGTGGTFF. This rearrangement joins TRBV10-1 to TRBJ1-1; 12 bases align to TRBD1. There are 13 residues in the CDR3. V was pared by 5 bases and J by 12 bases, with 7 bases of the junction left unmatched. CDR1 and CDR2 from the germline V gene are WNHNN and SYGVQD (reference sequence).

This rearrangement joins TRBV9 to TRBJ1-1, with TRBD1 matching over 7 bases. The germline V gene has CDR1 SGDLS and CDR2 YYNGEE. The CDR3 totals 15 residues. With V trimmed by 0 bases and J by 5 bases, 7 bases remained unmatched. The CDR3 reads CASSVEKGAGTEAFF. The CDR3 DNA follows: TGTGCCAGCAGCGTAGAAAAGGGGGCAGGGACTGAAGCTTTCTTT.

The chain recombines TRBV2 with TRBJ1-1; 7 bases map to TRBD1. The V gene end was trimmed by 7 bases and the J gene end by 1 base; junction bases not matched to a gene: 15. The CDR3 runs to 17 residues. Per the germline V gene, CDR1 is SNHLY and CDR2 is FYNNEI. The CDR3 bases are TGTGCCAGCACCCTATCGGAGATGCAGGGGGGGAACACTGAAGCTTTCTTT. Translating gives CASTLSEMQGGNTEAFF. Full variable domain (remainder filled in from reference TRBV2 and TRBJ1-1): EPEVTQTPSHQVTQMGQEVILRCVPISNHLYFYWYRQILGQKVEFLVSFYNNEISEKSEIFDDQFSVERPDGSNFTLKIRSTKLEDSAMYFCASTLSEMQGGNTEAFFGQGTRLTVV.

The J gene is TRBJ1-2, the V gene TRBV27; 7 nucleotides align to TRBD1. Germline V CDR1 and CDR2: MNHEY, SMNVEV (reference sequence). V shed 2 bases, J shed 4 bases, and the junction held 4 bases outside the gene matches. The CDR3 sequence is 14 residues long. CDR3 coding DNA: TGTGCCAGCAGTTTACAGGGGGGAGGCTATGGCTACACCTTC. Amino acid sequence: CASSLQGGGYGYTF.

The chain recombines TRBV7-6 with TRBJ2-3; 11 bases match TRBD2. The CDR3 extends over 16 amino acids. The junction had 5 bases not matched to a gene; V was cut back by 5 bases and J by 1 base. Germline V CDR1 and CDR2: SGHVS, FNYEAQ. As DNA, the CDR3 is TGTGCCAGCAGCCCGTTAGCGGGGGGGGGCACAGATACGCAGTATTTT. Translated, it gives CASSPLAGGGTDTQYF.

The chain has TRBV24-1 and TRBJ2-4; D is ambiguous. V lost 5 bases and J lost 5, with 6 bases in between. This CDR3 has 12 residues. Germline lookup yields CDR1 KGHDR and CDR2 SFDVKD. CDR3 DNA: TGTGCCACCAGTGGGGCAGAAAACATTCAGTACTTC. This gives the protein CATSGAENIQYF.

V is TRBV5-4 and J is TRBJ2-4, with 9 positions matching TRBD1. Unmatched junction bases numbered 6, after V lost 3 bases and J lost 5 bases. This CDR3 comprises 15 residues. Germline values: CDR1 SGHNT, CDR2 YYREEE (reference sequence). The CDR3: CASSSPTGGENIQYF. CDR3 nucleotide sequence: TGTGCCAGCAGCTCCCCGACAGGGGGGGAAAACATTCAGTACTTC.

With regard to this clone: Distinct nucleotide sequences in the sample also encode this CDR3. CDR3 DNA: TGCGCCAGCAGCTTGGTGGGGACAGGGGGCACTGAAGCTTTCTTT. Residues: CASSLVGTGGTEAFF. The gene calls are TRBV5-1 and TRBJ1-1, with 11 bases lining up with TRBD1. CDR1 is SGHRS, CDR2 YFSETQ, per germline. This CDR3 region has 15 residues. J was trimmed by 4 bases and V by 0 bases; bases with no gene match: 2.

The chain has TRBV6-5 and TRBJ1-2, with TRBD1 matching over 7 bases. Germline V lookup: CDR1 MNHEY, CDR2 SVGAGI. V shed 7 bases, J shed 8 bases, and the junction held 13 bases outside the gene matches. The CDR3 has 14 residues. The CDR3 bases are TGTGCCAGCACTCGGGGACAGCCCAGCTCCGGCTACACCTTC. Protein sequence: CASTRGQPSSGYTF.

The chain has TRBV12-3 or TRBV12-4 and TRBJ2-2, with D hard to call. The V gene lost 6 bases and the J gene lost 6 bases, with 8 bases spanning the gap. This CDR3 is built from 12 residues. The CDR3 bases are TGTGCCAGCAGCTACGTACCCGGGGAGCTGTTTTTT. Translation gives CASSYVPGELFF.

This rearrangement joins TRBV12-5 to TRBJ1-5; D might be TRBD1 (6 bases). Trimming removed 7 bases from V and 5 bases from J, with 18 bases in between. Germline values: CDR1 LGHNT, CDR2 FRNRAP. This CDR3 is built from 15 residues. The CDR3 DNA follows: TGTGCTAGTGCCCCCCCAGGGGCGAGGGATCAGCCCCAGCATTTT. It encodes CASAPPGARDQPQHF.

The rearrangement uses TRBV6-5 and TRBJ2-1, with 8 bases identical to TRBD1. The J segment lost 10 bases and the V segment lost 8 bases, leaving 10 bases of the junction unmatched. The CDR3 contains 13 residues. Germline V gives CDR1 MNHEY, CDR2 SVGAGI. The CDR3 reads CASLRAGGGEQFF. CDR3 DNA: TGTGCCAGCTTGCGGGCAGGGGGCGGGGAGCAGTTCTTC.

V usage is TRBV5-1 and J usage is TRBJ2-7, with TRBD1 identical over 9 bases. The junction had 3 bases not matched to a gene; V was cut back by 0 bases and J by 5 bases. Germline CDR1 SGHRS, CDR2 YFSETQ. The CDR3 totals 14 residues. The CDR3: CASSLGTGGHEQYF. The CDR3 DNA is TGCGCCAGCAGCTTGGGAACAGGGGGCCACGAGCAGTACTTC.